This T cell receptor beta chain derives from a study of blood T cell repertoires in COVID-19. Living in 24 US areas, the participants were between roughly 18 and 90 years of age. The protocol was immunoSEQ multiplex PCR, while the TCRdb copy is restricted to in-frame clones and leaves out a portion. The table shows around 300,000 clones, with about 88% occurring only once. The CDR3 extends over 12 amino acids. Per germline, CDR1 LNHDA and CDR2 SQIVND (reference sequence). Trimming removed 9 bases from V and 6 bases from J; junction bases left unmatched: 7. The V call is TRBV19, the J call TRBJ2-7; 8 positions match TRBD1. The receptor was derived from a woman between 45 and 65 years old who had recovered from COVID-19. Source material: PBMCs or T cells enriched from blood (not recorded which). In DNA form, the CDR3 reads TGTGCCAGCCAGGACAGGGTAGGCGAGCAGTACTTC. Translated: CASQDRVGEQYF.